This paragraph covers one TCR beta chain sequence. Its antigen remains unidentified. No clone much larger than this one lies a single base away; base qualities are absent. This entry comes from a study of T cell clonotyping in hematopoietic cell transplantation (dated by TCRdb to the early 2020s). Turning to the overall study: In the study, some 140 blood samples were gathered from under 45 consecutive transplant recipients and their related donors. Recruitment of patients ran from 2015 to early 2017, and follow-up continued until late 2020 or until death. Study-wide conclusions, independent of this receptor: The sample size was limited, and CD4 and CD8 repertoire contributions could not be separated because cells were not sorted. Recipient repertoires showed only a small fraction of overlap with donor repertoires, and over 97% appeared de novo at the given depth. Inverse Simpson Index values from donors and from recipients before transplant predicted broader TCR repertoire diversity after transplant. After transplant, TCR diversity in recipients dropped, and pathologically expanded clonotypes increased progressively from day 30 to day 180.

Blood samples for TCR beta sequencing were given by related transplant donors. Using Nuclei Lysis Solution, genomic DNA was extracted from unfractionated peripheral blood mononuclear cells that were either fresh or cryopreserved. The immunoSEQ assay, a bias-controlled multiplex PCR using V- and J-specific primers, was used to amplify TCR beta CDR3 regions from genomic DNA. In a second PCR step, a proprietary barcode and Illumina adapter sequences were attached to the CDR3 amplicons. An Illumina MiSeq instrument was used for sequencing of the CDR3 libraries. Processing in the source paper ran as follows. Export and quality control were handled in immunoSEQ Analyzer 3.0, while downstream analyses relied on R Bioconductor and Immunarch. Only productive rearrangements in the normalized downsampled data set went into calculating the repertoire metrics. Clonotypes larger than 5 templates in the normalized cohort were defined as pathologically expanded. The Inverse Simpson Index served as the measure of repertoire diversity. To capture all clonotypes, CMV-specificity analyses were performed on the non-normalized data set. TCRdb took this table from immuneACCESS and kept in-frame rearrangements with V and J called. Such tables lack part of the clones; where checked against another copy, unresolved V genes explain under half of the gap, and the rest is unexplained. Clone size and V and J calls were adopted from that table, with D and trimming inferred from the DNA. The sample table lists 15,000 to 20,000 clones, 60% to 75% of them with a count of one. Roughly 8.8% of the sample rests with the top ten.

The sequence was obtained from a woman aged 55-70 years in good health. Some clones in this sample may be carry-over from other donors' samples. Specimen: peripheral blood mononuclear cells.

The DNA sequence follows: TGTGCCAGCAGCCCCTGGCCAAGCTATGGCTACACCTTC. Its amino acids are CASSPWPSYGYTF. This receptor chain uses TRBV6-6 and TRBJ1-2, with the D gene uncertain. Reading the germline V gene (reference sequence) gives CDR1 MNHNY and CDR2 SVGAGI. Inclusive of the bounding cysteine and phenylalanine, the CDR3 is 13 residues long. The entry retains the CDR3 DNA only, 39 bases that are in frame from base 1. V and J are truncated by 6 bases and 4 bases respectively, leaving an intervening sequence of 12 bases.